This entry is about one T cell receptor (beta chain). Assay: immunoSEQ multiplex PCR; the TCRdb copy retains only in-frame clones and omits some. The sample lists some 70,000 clones, roughly 97% occurring once. V lost 1 base and J lost 6; bases outside the gene matches: 6. Germline V gives CDR1 SGHTA, CDR2 FQGNSA. The CDR3 runs to 15 residues. The source of the sample is a study of technical replicates of blood from a few donors. The sequence was collected from a human donor in good health. Sequencing was carried out using T cells isolated from PBMCs. The chain combines TRBV7-2 with TRBJ2-1; 7 bases fit TRBD2. CDR3 nucleotides: TGTGCCAGCAGCTTAGGCAGCGGGGTCCTCAATGAGCAGTTCTTC. Translating gives CASSLGSGVLNEQFF.